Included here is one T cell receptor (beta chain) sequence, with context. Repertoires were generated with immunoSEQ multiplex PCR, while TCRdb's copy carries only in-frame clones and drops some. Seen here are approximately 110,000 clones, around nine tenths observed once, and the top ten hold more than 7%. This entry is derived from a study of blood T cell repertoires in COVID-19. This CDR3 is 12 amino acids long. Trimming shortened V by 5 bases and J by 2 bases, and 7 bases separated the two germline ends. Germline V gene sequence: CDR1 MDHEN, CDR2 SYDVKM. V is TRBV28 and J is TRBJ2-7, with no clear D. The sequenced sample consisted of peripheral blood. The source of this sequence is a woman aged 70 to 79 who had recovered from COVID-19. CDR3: CASSLDAYEQYF. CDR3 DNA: TGTGCCAGCAGTCTAGATGCCTACGAGCAGTACTTC.